The 17 T cell receptor beta chains reported below all come from one sample, sequenced in a study of T-cell memory formation after mild COVID-19. Via MiXCR, TCRdb re-called the 5' RACE reads, giving one row per CDR3 protein. Of hundreds of thousands of distinct CDR3 sequences listed, about 15% are singletons. The material sequenced was PBMCs or a T cell subset sorted from them (not recorded which). The receptor set was obtained from a man aged 18 to 30 who had mild COVID-19 (a few samples of this study predate the infection). Cell type and time point are not known.

The J gene is TRBJ2-2, the V gene TRBV5-1; D unclear. This CDR3 has 15 residues. V lost 1 base, J lost 4 bases, and 11 bases lay in between. Germline V gives CDR1 SGHRS, CDR2 YFSETQ. CDR3 sequence (DNA): TGCGCCAGCAGCTTGTGGGATGGCGGCACCGGGGAGCTGTTTTTT. Its protein is CASSLWDGGTGELFF.

This clonotype was seen many times. The chain combines TRBV12-3 or TRBV12-4 with TRBJ1-1; D is undetermined. The V and J ends lost 7 bases and 2 bases respectively, with 11 bases between them. This CDR3 region has 13 residues. The CDR3 DNA reads TGTGCCAGCAAACAGCCCCCAAACACTGAAGCTTTCTTT. Translation: CASKQPPNTEAFF.

The rearrangement links TRBV6-2 or TRBV6-3 to TRBJ2-3; the D gene is possibly TRBD1 (6 bases). In germline, CDR1 is MNHEY, CDR2 SVGEGT. CDR3 length equals 14 residues. V was pared by 10 bases and J by 2 bases, with 16 bases between. The CDR3 reads CATQGHQFTDTQYF. The CDR3 nucleotides are TGTGCCACCCAGGGACACCAGTTCACAGATACGCAGTATTTT.

The genes are TRBV4-1 and TRBJ2-2; 7 nucleotides line up with TRBD2. Germline CDR1 is MGHRA and CDR2 is YSYEKL. This CDR3 is built from 18 residues. After removal of 1 base from V and 7 bases from J, the junction contained 15 bases not matched to a gene. The CDR3 protein is CASSQAPAGTMQGGELFF. The CDR3 DNA follows: TGCGCCAGCAGCCAAGCACCAGCCGGGACTATGCAAGGCGGGGAGCTGTTTTTT.

The table lists this clonotype with a few counts. The chain joins TRBV24-1 to TRBJ2-1; D is perhaps TRBD2 (6 bases). CDR1 is KGHDR and CDR2 is SFDVKD in the germline V gene. V was pared by 4 bases and J by 13 bases, with 16 bases between. The CDR3 consists of 13 residues. The CDR3 reads CATSDPGLQRQFF. DNA of the CDR3: TGTGCCACCAGTGACCCGGGACTCCAGAGACAGTTCTTC.

This sequence joins TRBV5-1 and TRBJ1-5; D might be TRBD1 (5 bases). CDR1 and CDR2 (germline): SGHRS, YFSETQ. This CDR3 has 16 residues. Trimming shortened V by 0 bases and J by 5 bases, and 15 bases separated the two germline ends. The CDR3 DNA is TGCGCCAGCAGCTTGGGGGGCGCAGGGTGGGATCAGCCCCAGCATTTT. This gives the protein CASSLGGAGWDQPQHF. Full variable domain (remainder filled in from reference TRBV5-1 and TRBJ1-5): KAGVTQTPRYLIKTRGQQVTLSCSPISGHRSVSWYQQTPGQGLQFLFEYFSETQRNKGNFPGRFSGRQFSNSRSEMNVSTLELGDSALYLCASSLGGAGWDQPQHFGDGTRLSIL.

The chain links TRBV7-2 to TRBJ2-7; TRBD1 matches at 8 bases. The CDR3 loop spans 16 amino acids. Trimming at V came to 0 bases and at J to 3 bases, leaving 7 bases not matched to a gene. Germline V gene data show CDR1 as SGHTA and CDR2 as FQGNSA. The CDR3 nucleotides read TGTGCCAGCAGCTTAGCAGCAGGGGGCCCGATCTACGAGCAGTACTTC. As protein: CASSLAAGGPIYEQYF. The whole variable domain, remainder taken from reference TRBV7-2 and TRBJ2-7, is GAGVSQSPSNKVTEKGKDVELRCDPISGHTALYWYRQSLGQGLEFLIYFQGNSAPDKSGLPSDRFSAERTGGSVSTLTIQRTQQEDSAVYLCASSLAAGGPIYEQYFGPGTRLTVT.

This clonotype was seen ten or more times. The chain has TRBV3-2 and TRBJ2-1; the D call in the table, TRBD2, was not verified against the DNA. TRBV3-2 constitutes a pseudogene. CDR3 length: 18 amino acids. This chain's CDR3 is CASSQEERGAIPANEQFF. The CDR3 bases are TGTGCCAGCAGCCAAGAAGAGCGGGGGGCCATTCCCGCCAATGAGCAGTTCTTC.

This clonotype has a handful of counts. The V call is TRBV24-1, the J call TRBJ2-6, with 7 bases aligning to TRBD2. The CDR3 consists of 12 residues. J lost 12 bases, V lost 5 bases, and 3 bases had no gene match. Germline CDR1 and CDR2: KGHDR and SFDVKD. In DNA, the CDR3 is TGTGCCACCAGTGCGGGGGGAGGCGTCCTGACTTTC. This encodes CATSAGGGVLTF.

This clonotype has a handful of counts. The rearrangement links TRBV10-3 to TRBJ1-1; TRBD1 is a possible D gene (5 bases). The CDR3 runs to 13 residues. Per the germline V gene, CDR1 is ENHRY and CDR2 is SYGVKD. V lost 6 bases to trimming and J lost 0 bases, with 8 bases between them. As DNA, the CDR3 is TGTGCCATCAGGGGGCCGCTGAACACTGAAGCTTTCTTT. Protein product: CAIRGPLNTEAFF.

This chain joins TRBV7-2 and TRBJ2-2; unclear D gene. Trimming left V 1 base short and J 0 bases short, with 15 bases between. CDR3 length: 18 residues. CDR1 is SGHTA and CDR2 is FQGNSA in the germline V gene. This CDR3 reads CASSLVGLQVPNTGELFF. CDR3 nucleotides: TGTGCCAGCAGCTTAGTCGGGTTGCAGGTACCGAACACCGGGGAGCTGTTTTTT.

This clonotype occurred many times. The chain recombines TRBV5-1 with TRBJ2-3, with 8 bases that match TRBD2. The germline gives CDR1 SGHRS, CDR2 YFSETQ. The CDR3 sequence is 15 residues long. With V trimmed by 2 bases and J by 1 base, 3 bases remained unmatched. The CDR3 loop reads CASSFRAGGTDTQYF. CDR3 coding DNA: TGCGCCAGCAGCTTTCGAGCGGGGGGCACAGATACGCAGTATTTT.

In this sample, this clonotype turned up many times. V is TRBV3-1 and J is TRBJ1-6, with D unclear. Germline CDR1 LGHDT, CDR2 YNNKEL (reference sequence). CDR3 length: 14 residues. Trimming removed 1 base from V and 11 bases from J, with 12 bases in between. CDR3 residues: CASSQGLVGTPLHF. The CDR3 bases are TGTGCCAGCAGCCAAGGCCTGGTGGGTACACCCCTCCACTTT.

DNA of the CDR3: TGCAGCGGCTATACGGACAGGGGAACTGAAGCTTTCTTT. It is translated as CSGYTDRGTEAFF. The V and J genes are TRBV29-1 and TRBJ1-1, with TRBD1 matching 9 bases. Germline V lookup: CDR1 SQVTM, CDR2 ANQGSEA. The CDR3 covers 13 residues. The V and J ends lost 7 bases and 5 bases, in that order; junction bases with no gene match: 8.

This clonotype was found a few times. This chain connects TRBV12-3 or TRBV12-4 to TRBJ2-1, with D perhaps being TRBD1 or TRBD2 (5 bases each). Trimming took 5 bases from V and 9 from J, leaving 17 bases between them. The length of the CDR3 is 14 residues. CDR3 nucleotides: TGTGCCAGCAGTCGCCCCCCCCCCGGGGCTGAGCAGTTCTTC. This translates into CASSRPPPGAEQFF.

This clonotype was seen a handful of times. The rearrangement uses TRBV9 and TRBJ1-4; no reliable D call. CDR3 length equals 13 residues. With 4 bases removed from V and 0 bases from J, the gap between germline ends came to 4 bases. Germline CDR1 SGDLS, CDR2 YYNGEE. The CDR3: CASSPATNEKLFF. CDR3 nucleotide sequence: TGTGCCAGCAGCCCGGCAACTAATGAAAAACTGTTTTTT.

CDR3 sequence: CASSLLAGFTDTQYF. The DNA for the CDR3 is TGTGCCAGCAGCTTACTAGCGGGGTTCACAGATACGCAGTATTTT. The chain joins TRBV7-9 to TRBJ2-3; 9 bases map to TRBD2. CDR3 length: 15 residues. Germline V lookup: CDR1 SEHNR, CDR2 FQNEAQ (reference sequence). J gave up 2 bases and V 2 bases, and 2 bases lay outside the gene matches.